This entry features one T cell receptor (beta chain) sequence. Its antigen remains unidentified. No quality values exist for individual bases; no much larger clone is one base distant. This record belongs to a study of blood T cell repertoires in COVID-19 (dated by TCRdb to 2020 to 2022). For the wider study: Samples from collaborators originated in the United States, Italy and Spain and spanned both the acute and convalescent phases of COVID-19. The material from the prospective study consisted of cDNA or gDNA derived from T cells, B-cell-depleted T cells, or PBMCs. Subjects who had been exposed to COVID-19, were actively infected with it, or had recovered from it provided the deeply sampled blood TCRbeta repertoires that made up the dataset. The repertoires were released in a freely available public database intended as a resource for research on the immune response to SARS-CoV-2. Samples came from the ongoing ImmuneRACE study (first 160 participants) plus 1,254 subjects from 6 global collaborators. The sample metadata nearly always contained a de-identified subject ID, COVID-19 status, age in years and sex. Where available, HLA class I and class II types were taken from metadata supplied by the sample provider and were not determined by assay-based typing.

The investigation overall reported the following: The amount of clinical and demographic metadata varied by source and participant and was provided uncurated.

The CDR3 has 16 amino acids, counting the end cysteine and phenylalanine. This entry keeps only the CDR3 DNA: 48 bases, framed from base 1. From the germline V gene (reference sequence), CDR1 is LGHDT and CDR2 is YNNKEL. V has 5 bases trimmed and J has 8 bases trimmed; junction bases matching no gene number 13. The collaborating institutions used their own protocols to collect whole blood in K2EDTA tubes. For TCRbeta analysis, collaborators shipped samples as frozen whole blood, isolated PBMCs, or DNA extracted from either of those sample types. The immunoSEQ Assay, a bias-controlled multiplex PCR, was used to amplify TCRbeta CDR3 regions from genomic DNA. Per the source publication's procedure: Within the assay, amplification of reference gene primers was used to estimate how many nucleated cells each sample contained. To quantify the absolute abundance of each unique TCRbeta CDR3 rearrangement, sequence reads were collapsed and filtered. Productive Simpson clonality was computed per sample as the square root of Simpson's diversity index over productive rearrangements. In TCRdb, the immuneACCESS table is reduced to in-frame sequences with V and J assigned. These tables do not hold every clone; where another copy was compared, an unresolved V gene accounts for under half, and the others remain unexplained. That table is the source of V, J and clone size, and D and trimming were worked out from the DNA. This sample comprises 120,000 or so clones, 69% of them detected only once. The ten largest clones represent about 2.2% of the sample.

The chain couples TRBV3-1 (or the pseudogene TRBV3-2) to TRBJ2-2; the junction holds 8 bases that match TRBD1. This clonotype was obtained from a woman in her seventies with acute or convalescent COVID-19. Sequencing was done on a sample of peripheral blood. This receptor has the CDR3 CASSNSGGQGSGELFF. DNA sequence: TGTGCCAGCAGCAACTCAGGCGGACAGGGCTCGGGGGAGCTGTTTTTT.